The sequence of this T cell receptor beta chain was determined in a study of cytomegalovirus exposure and HLA in healthy donors. Study details: Roughly 180 million T cells yielded 110 million or so unique TCR beta sequences in earlier analysis. Among the 370 or so donors who were genotyped, 70% to 90% fell in the genetic ancestry cluster that is associated with self-reported Caucasian donors. The study's findings and limits: Investigators reported around 150 TCR beta chains as tied to cytomegalovirus.

With 60 Vbeta and 13 Jbeta primers, the PCR was carried out. Here immunoSEQ multiplex PCR was the method, and the copy in TCRdb shows in-frame clones only, minus some. The sample contains about 200,000 clones, approximately 78% of which appear only once. Trimming at V came to 5 bases and at J to 13 bases, leaving 7 bases not matched to a gene. The CDR3 covers 11 residues. The germline V gene has CDR1 SEHNR and CDR2 FQNEAQ (reference sequence). On this clone itself: No antigen is known for it.

The sequence derives from a young man in good health and CMV-seronegative. The sample consisted of PBMCs. The chain couples TRBV7-9 to TRBJ2-7, with 8 bases aligning to TRBD1. This chain's CDR3 is CASSLGQGQYF. Here the CDR3 DNA reads TGTGCCAGCAGCCTTGGACAGGGTCAATACTTC.